The 13 T cell receptor beta chains reported below all come from one sample, sequenced in a study of cytomegalovirus exposure and HLA in healthy donors. Researchers ran the PCR with 60 Vbeta and 13 Jbeta primers. Sequencing was performed with immunoSEQ multiplex PCR; in TCRdb, only in-frame clones are kept and a portion is missing. The listing records 150,000 to 200,000 clones. Sequencing was done on a sample of PBMCs. These TCRs come from a man aged 25-45 years in good health and CMV-seronegative.

The CDR3 loop is CASSESSGQGTDIQYF. In nucleotides, the CDR3 is TGCGCCAGCAGTGAGTCCTCGGGACAGGGGACGGACATTCAGTACTTC. This sequence joins TRBV10-1 and TRBJ2-4; 10 nucleotides match TRBD1. This CDR3 has 16 amino acids. Germline trimming cut 0 bases from V and 8 bases from J; bases unmatched to any gene: 7. Per the germline V gene, CDR1 is WNHNN and CDR2 is SYGVQD (reference sequence).

V usage is TRBV30 and J usage is TRBJ1-2; D is perhaps TRBD1 (5 bases). Germline CDR1 reads GTSNPN; CDR2 reads SVGIG (reference sequence). The CDR3 contains 14 residues. Trimming took 3 bases from V and 5 from J, leaving 16 bases between them. This CDR3 reads CAWSTLWGRYGYTF. For the CDR3, the DNA is TGTGCCTGGAGCACACTATGGGGCCGGTATGGCTACACCTTC.

The chain carries TRBV11-2 and TRBJ2-3; 12 nucleotides line up with TRBD2. J gave up 3 bases and V 4 bases, and 5 bases lay outside the gene matches. The CDR3 spans 16 residues. Per germline, CDR1 SGHAT and CDR2 FQNNGV. CDR3 region: CASSSRTSGMTDTQYF. In nucleotides, the CDR3 is TGTGCCAGCAGCTCGCGGACTAGCGGGATGACAGATACGCAGTATTTT.

The rearrangement joins TRBV29-1 to TRBJ2-1; 12 bases line up with TRBD1. V lost 1 base, J lost 6 bases, and 4 bases stayed unmatched. CDR1 and CDR2 (germline): SQVTM, ANQGSEA. The CDR3 is 15 amino acids. For the CDR3, the DNA is TGCAGCGTTGAAGCCGGGACAGGGGGCTCCAATGAGCAGTTCTTC. It codes for CSVEAGTGGSNEQFF.

The chain uses TRBV5-1 and TRBJ2-3; 9 bases agree with TRBD2. The germline CDR1 and CDR2 sequences are SGHRS and YFSETQ. CDR3 length: 15 amino acids. The trim removed 6 bases at V and 2 bases at J, leaving 7 bases unmatched. The CDR3 loop is CASIGAGGLTDTQYF. The CDR3 DNA sequence: TGCGCCAGCATAGGAGCGGGAGGCCTCACAGATACGCAGTATTTT.

The chain combines TRBV11-2 with TRBJ2-1, with 9 bases fitting TRBD1. J was trimmed by 3 bases and V by 5 bases; bases with no gene match: 5. CDR1 is SGHAT and CDR2 is FQNNGV in the germline V gene. The CDR3 spans 15 residues. The CDR3 loop is CASSVGQGNYNEQFF. In nucleotides, the CDR3 is TGTGCCAGCAGCGTCGGACAGGGGAACTACAATGAGCAGTTCTTC.

V gene TRBV2 combines with J gene TRBJ2-2; the D gene is possibly TRBD2 (5 bases). V lost 0 bases and J 2 bases, leaving 10 bases between the germline ends. From germline, CDR1 is SNHLY and CDR2 FYNNEI. CDR3 length: 16 amino acids. The CDR3 nucleotides are TGTGCCAGCAGTGAAGCTGGCGGAGGAAACACCGGGGAGCTGTTTTTT. As protein: CASSEAGGGNTGELFF.

V is TRBV29-1 and J is TRBJ2-5; TRBD2 matches at 8 bases. J was trimmed by 5 bases and V by 6 bases; bases with no gene match: 8. The germline V gene has CDR1 SQVTM and CDR2 ANQGSEA. The CDR3 contains 13 residues. The chain's CDR3 is CSVMGGLGETQYF. CDR3 coding DNA: TGCAGCGTGATGGGGGGACTAGGGGAGACCCAGTACTTC.

The chain employs TRBV5-4 and TRBJ1-2; D gene uncertain. Deletions cut 2 bases from V and 5 bases from J, with 13 bases between. Germline values: CDR1 SGHNT, CDR2 YYREEE (reference sequence). This CDR3 spans 14 amino acids. The CDR3, as DNA: TGTGCCAGCAGCTTCGGGGAGTCGAATTATGGCTACACCTTC. This gives the protein CASSFGESNYGYTF.

This rearrangement joins TRBV7-3 to TRBJ2-3, with D uncertain. This CDR3 is 14 amino acids long. V dropped 5 bases and J dropped 0 bases, with 9 bases sitting between them. Germline lookup yields CDR1 SGHTA and CDR2 FQGTGA. The CDR3 protein is CASSEALSTDTQYF. The CDR3 DNA is TGTGCCAGCAGCGAGGCCCTAAGCACAGATACGCAGTATTTT.

The chain combines TRBV19 with TRBJ2-7, with TRBD1 as a possible D gene (6 bases). CDR1 LNHDA and CDR2 SQIVND come from the germline V gene (reference sequence). CDR3 length: 12 residues. V was clipped by 5 bases and J by 1 base, with 6 bases between them. The CDR3 sequence: CASSDRSYEQYF. In nucleotides, the CDR3 is TGTGCCAGTAGTGACAGGTCCTACGAGCAGTACTTC.

The chain uses TRBV28 and TRBJ1-2, with D perhaps TRBD1 (5 bases). CDR1 and CDR2 (germline): MDHEN, SYDVKM. The V and J ends lost 5 bases and 0 bases respectively, with 7 bases between them. The CDR3 totals 13 residues. The CDR3 DNA follows: TGTGCCAGCAGTGCGGGACCTAACTATGGCTACACCTTC. Its translation is CASSAGPNYGYTF.

The chain links TRBV30 to TRBJ2-7, with TRBD1 matching 9 bases. CDR1 GTSNPN and CDR2 SVGIG come from the germline V gene (reference sequence). There are 20 residues in the CDR3. Trimming took 0 bases from V and 4 from J; bases not matched to a gene: 22. In DNA form, the CDR3 reads TGTGCCTGGAGTGTTCACTATCTGGATTGGACAGGGGTCATGGGTTACGAGCAGTACTTC. Protein sequence: CAWSVHYLDWTGVMGYEQYF.